Listed below are T cell receptor beta chains from one sample, sequenced in a study of control samples from healthy donors and cancer patients. The repertoire was sequenced with immunoSEQ multiplex PCR; TCRdb's copy has only in-frame clones and lacks some. The sample has tens of thousands of clones; 85% to 95% are singletons. The sequenced sample was blood. Receptor source: a woman aged 30 to 39 in good health. Each CDR3 is given with its conserved first and last residue. The D gene is left open where the match is weak. Clone size is not always given. Where it is, it says once, few, many or a class for expanded clones.

TRBJ1-1,TRBD1,-,TRBV7-9,15,TGTGCCAGCAGCCCAGGGGGGCGGCCAATCCTTGAAGCTTTCTTT,CASSPGGRPILEAFF
TRBJ1-5,-,-,TRBV24-1,13,TGTGCCACCAGTTGGGGAGAGAATCAGCCCCAGCATTTT,CATSWGENQPQHF
TRBJ2-2,TRBD1,-,TRBV28,15,TGTGCCAGCAGAAGACAGGGAGCGAACACCGGGGAGCTGTTTTTT,CASRRQGANTGELFF
TRBJ1-2,TRBD1,-,TRBV6-5,11,TGTGCCATTCAGGGGGCGCTTGGCTACACCTTC,CAIQGALGYTF
TRBJ1-6,-,-,TRBV28,13,TGTGCCAGCAGAACCCGACCGAATTCACCCCTCCACTTT,CASRTRPNSPLHF
TRBJ1-2,TRBD1,-,TRBV5-1,15,TGCGCCAGCAGCTATTTGACAGGGCCCAACTATGGCTACACCTTC,CASSYLTGPNYGYTF
TRBJ1-6,-,-,TRBV6-1,15,TGTGCCAGCAGGGAAGCCGGGCAGGGTTTTTCACCCCTCCACTTT,CASREAGQGFSPLHF
TRBJ1-5,TRBD1,-,TRBV2,14,TGTGCCAGCAGAGGTGGGACAGGGAATCAGCCCCAGCATTTT,CASRGGTGNQPQHF
TRBJ2-1,-,once,TRBV2,9,TGTGCCAGCTTAAATGAGCAGTTCTTC,CASLNEQFF
TRBJ1-1,-,-,TRBV5-1,13,TGCGCCAGCAGCTTGGATCCGAACACTGAAGCTTTCTTT,CASSLDPNTEAFF
TRBJ1-1,-,-,TRBV19,13,TGTGCCAGTAGATCCCAGGGGAACACTGAAGCTTTCTTT,CASRSQGNTEAFF
TRBJ2-1,-,-,TRBV5-1,16,TGCGCCAGCAGCTTGGGTAGGGGTCTTTTTAGTATGGAGCAGTTCTTC,CASSLGRGLFSMEQFF
TRBJ2-2,-,-,TRBV24-1,13,TGTGCCACCGGTGCTGAGGGGGCCGGGGAGCTGTTTTTT,CATGAEGAGELFF
TRBJ1-5,-,-,TRBV7-8,13,TGTGCCAGCAGCTTGTACATGAATCAGCCCCAGCATTTT,CASSLYMNQPQHF
TRBJ1-6,TRBD1,-,TRBV27,17,TGTGCCAGCAGTTTATTTCCTCCGGGACAGGGGGGATCACCCCTCCACTTT,CASSLFPPGQGGSPLHF
TRBJ1-1,-,-,TRBV10-3,14,TGTGCCATCAGATCCCAGGGGTGGGACACTGAAGCTTTCTTT,CAIRSQGWDTEAFF
TRBJ1-5,-,-,TRBV19,14,TGTGCCAGTAGCTTGGACGGAAATTATCAGCCCCAGCATTTT,CASSLDGNYQPQHF
TRBJ1-5,-,-,TRBV5-6,16,TGTGCCAGCAGCTTCCAAGGGACACCTAGCAATCAGCCCCAGCATTTT,CASSFQGTPSNQPQHF
TRBJ2-1,TRBD1,once,TRBV5-1,14,TGCGCCAGCAGCGAAGGACAGGGGTTCTATGAGCAGTTCTTC,CASSEGQGFYEQFF
TRBJ2-5,-,-,TRBV11-2,14,TGTGCCAGCAGCCCAACAAGGGGATGGGAGACCCAGTACTTC,CASSPTRGWETQYF
TRBJ1-5,-,-,TRBV10-3,12,TGTGCCATCAGCCAGGAGAACCAGCCCCAGCATTTT,CAISQENQPQHF
TRBJ2-2,-,-,TRBV2,13,TGTGCCAGCAGTAGGGACCTCACCGGGGAGCTGTTTTTT,CASSRDLTGELFF